This T cell receptor beta chain was retrieved from a study of shared T cell receptors in the human thymus. CDR3 length: 13 residues. The germline V gene encodes CDR1 SGHAT and CDR2 FQNNGV. Trimming left V 5 bases short and J 11 bases short, with 18 bases between. TCRdb keeps only in-frame clones here, not all; method: immunoSEQ multiplex PCR. The table lists hundreds of thousands of clones, 70% to 90% of them singletons, with roughly 0.0087% in the top ten. These data are also associated with another study on human thymus T cells. That work states: Thymus tissue was removed during corrective cardiac surgery.

Sequencing was done on a sample of thymocytes. The source of this sequence is a boy in the first two years of life with a congenital heart defect. The chain links TRBV11-2 to TRBJ1-1, with D unresolved. The CDR3: CASSNRGRPEAFF. The CDR3, as DNA: TGTGCCAGCAGCAATCGAGGGAGACCCGAGGCTTTCTTT.